This T cell receptor beta chain was documented in a study of blood T cell repertoires in COVID-19. As for the study in general: The cDNA or gDNA used as material had been derived from T cells, B-cell-depleted T cells, or PBMCs.

Libraries were prepared by immunoSEQ multiplex PCR; TCRdb keeps only in-frame clonotypes and omits some of them. This table holds 150,000 to 200,000 clones, roughly 87% found once. Germline assignment: CDR1 SGHKS and CDR2 YYEKEE (reference sequence). V lost 3 bases and J 6 bases, leaving 9 bases between the germline ends. The length of the CDR3 is 12 residues. This chain connects TRBV5-5 to TRBJ1-2, with D perhaps matching TRBD1 (5 bases). The sequence came from a human donor in a cohort sampled during active COVID-19. The sequenced material came from peripheral blood. CDR3 protein: CASSSTVHGYTF. The CDR3 region has the DNA TGTGCCAGCAGCTCGACAGTACATGGCTACACCTTC.